The 26 T cell receptor beta chains presented below share a single source sample, sequenced in a study of blood T cell repertoires in COVID-19. TCRdb keeps only in-frame clones here, not all; method: immunoSEQ multiplex PCR. The sample has about 200,000 clones; roughly 86% are singletons. Specimen: peripheral blood. These receptors all come from a woman in her 70s with active or convalescent COVID-19.

This clone has just one count. V gene TRBV12-3 or TRBV12-4 combines with J gene TRBJ1-5; no definite D call. V gave up 3 bases and J gave up 5 bases, with 8 bases separating them. This CDR3 comprises 13 residues. The CDR3, as DNA: TGTGCCAGCAGTTTCCGCAGCGATCAGCCCCAGCATTTT. Its protein is CASSFRSDQPQHF.

V gene TRBV5-1 combines with J gene TRBJ1-4; D might be TRBD1 (6 bases). Germline CDR1 reads SGHRS; CDR2 reads YFSETQ. V gave up 4 bases and J gave up 8 bases, with 18 bases separating them. The CDR3 runs 15 residues. CDR3 coding DNA: TGCGCCAGCAGCCCTCTGACAGGAGTTAGGGAAAAACTGTTTTTT. This sequence encodes CASSPLTGVREKLFF.

This clone was seen once. The chain recombines TRBV29-1 with TRBJ2-1; 9 bases match TRBD2. The CDR3 runs 18 residues. The V and J ends lost 1 base and 0 bases, in that order; junction bases with no gene match: 10. Per the germline V gene, CDR1 is SQVTM and CDR2 is ANQGSEA. CDR3 amino acids: CSVEGLAVTRSSYNEQFF. The CDR3, as DNA: TGCAGCGTTGAAGGACTAGCGGTAACCAGGAGCTCCTACAATGAGCAGTTCTTC.

The chain combines TRBV2 with TRBJ1-5; 7 nucleotides align to TRBD1. Germline V gene lookup returns CDR1 SNHLY and CDR2 FYNNEI. J was trimmed by 0 bases and V by 8 bases; bases with no gene match: 10. The CDR3 contains 16 residues. CDR3 sequence reads: CASGWRGLDSNQPQHF. The CDR3 nucleotides read TGTGCCAGCGGTTGGAGGGGGCTGGATAGCAATCAGCCCCAGCATTTT.

The chain uses TRBV19 and TRBJ2-1; perhaps TRBD1 as D (6 bases). The V end lost 5 bases, the J end lost 3 bases, and 17 bases lay between the germline ends. This CDR3 contains 16 residues. Looked up from germline, CDR1 is LNHDA and CDR2 is SQIVND (reference sequence). Written as DNA, the CDR3 is TGTGCCAGTAGTCCAGGGGACCGCCCCAGCTACAATGAGCAGTTCTTC. Translated, it gives CASSPGDRPSYNEQFF.

The chain recombines TRBV11-2 with TRBJ2-7, with 10 bases matching TRBD2. V was clipped by 2 bases and J by 4 bases; unmatched bases: 8. The CDR3 extends over 16 amino acids. Germline V gene lookup returns CDR1 SGHAT and CDR2 FQNNGV. The CDR3 loop reads CASSLRPSGSGYEQYF. CDR3 in DNA: TGTGCCAGCAGCTTACGGCCTAGCGGGAGTGGATACGAGCAGTACTTC.

The V and J genes are TRBV29-1 and TRBJ1-2; TRBD1 matches at 12 bases. The CDR3 runs 18 residues. Per the germline V gene, CDR1 is SQVTM and CDR2 is ANQGSEA. The J segment lost 4 bases and the V segment lost 4 bases, leaving 16 bases of the junction unmatched. The CDR3 here is CSVVVRWGTGGKGYGYTF. The CDR3 DNA sequence: TGCAGCGTTGTTGTGCGGTGGGGGACAGGGGGCAAGGGCTATGGCTACACCTTC.

A single count supports this clone. This rearrangement joins TRBV4-1 to TRBJ2-4; TRBD1 is a possible D gene (6 bases). Germline CDR1 reads MGHRA; CDR2 reads YSYEKL. The germline V and J ends were trimmed by 4 bases and 8 bases, with 18 bases remaining between them. The CDR3 runs 15 residues. CDR3 residues: CASSLLQGFRDIQYF. DNA of the CDR3: TGCGCCAGCAGCCTCTTACAGGGTTTTAGGGACATTCAGTACTTC.

The rearrangement uses TRBV5-4 and TRBJ1-6; 9 bases are a match to TRBD1. This CDR3 is 15 amino acids long. V lost 4 bases and J lost 10; bases outside the gene matches: 9. CDR1 SGHNT and CDR2 YYREEE come from the germline V gene (reference sequence). For the CDR3, the DNA is TGTGCCAGCAGCGAATCCGGGACAGGGCGGTCACCCCTCCACTTT. Translated: CASSESGTGRSPLHF. Full variable domain (outside the CDR3, taken from reference TRBV5-4 and TRBJ1-6): ETGVTQSPTHLIKTRGQQVTLRCSSQSGHNTVSWYQQALGQGPQFIFQYYREEENGRGNFPPRFSGLQFPNYSSELNVNALELDDSALYLCASSESGTGRSPLHFGNGTRLTVT.

The chain links TRBV6-6 to TRBJ2-3; D unresolved. The ends were cut back, 6 bases at V and 0 bases at J, with 10 bases in the middle. The CDR3 totals 14 residues. Per germline, CDR1 MNHNY and CDR2 SVGAGI (reference sequence). CDR3 region: CASRNPSSTDTQYF. CDR3 DNA sequence: TGTGCCAGCAGAAATCCTTCTAGCACAGATACGCAGTATTTT.

This chain joins TRBV19 and TRBJ2-2; a possible D gene is TRBD1 (6 bases). CDR3 length: 14 residues. Trimming took off 1 base at V and 7 bases at J, with 10 bases between the two ends. CDR1 is LNHDA, CDR2 SQIVND, per germline (reference sequence). The CDR3 sequence is CASSIVGTYGELFF. The CDR3 DNA sequence: TGTGCCAGTAGTATAGTAGGGACATACGGGGAGCTGTTTTTT.

The V gene is TRBV5-5, the J gene TRBJ1-1; 7 nucleotides agree with TRBD1. With 3 bases clipped from V and 1 base from J, the junction kept 3 bases outside the gene matches. The CDR3 sequence is 14 residues long. Germline V lookup: CDR1 SGHKS, CDR2 YYEKEE (reference sequence). CDR3 region: CASSSWTGNTEAFF. CDR3 coding DNA: TGTGCCAGCAGCTCCTGGACAGGGAACACTGAAGCTTTCTTT.

The genes are TRBV6-6 and TRBJ2-1; no reliable D call. Trimming took off 9 bases at V and 0 bases at J, with 9 bases between the two ends. There are 13 residues in the CDR3. Germline loops: CDR1 MNHNY, CDR2 SVGAGI (reference sequence). The CDR3 region is CASSSSSYNEQFF. DNA for the CDR3: TGTGCCAGTTCCTCGAGCTCCTACAATGAGCAGTTCTTC.

The chain recombines TRBV25-1 with TRBJ1-5; 9 nucleotides match TRBD1. The germline CDR1 and CDR2 sequences are MGHDK and SYGVNS. CDR3 size: 17 residues. V was clipped by 4 bases and J by 0 bases; unmatched bases: 7. The CDR3 sequence is CASSADRGVNSNQPQHF. The CDR3 DNA is TGTGCCAGCAGTGCGGACAGGGGTGTTAATAGCAATCAGCCCCAGCATTTT.

The rearrangement links TRBV7-2 to TRBJ2-3; 7 bases are shared with TRBD1. Germline CDR1 reads SGHTA; CDR2 reads FQGNSA. The CDR3 is made up of 16 amino acids. With 5 bases clipped from V and 8 bases from J, the junction kept 16 bases outside the gene matches. The CDR3 is CASSPLGGGGLATQYF. For the CDR3, the DNA is TGTGCCAGCAGCCCTCTAGGGGGCGGTGGCCTCGCTACGCAGTATTTT.

The rearrangement joins TRBV9 to TRBJ2-7, with 12 nucleotides matching TRBD2. CDR3 length: 19 residues. Germline V gene sequence: CDR1 SGDLS, CDR2 YYNGEE. J gave up 4 bases and V 0 bases, and 14 bases lay outside the gene matches. The CDR3 sequence: CASSVAPGRLAGVVYEQYF. In nucleotides, the CDR3 is TGTGCCAGCAGCGTAGCCCCCGGTAGACTAGCGGGAGTCGTTTACGAGCAGTACTTC.

This chain joins TRBV29-1 and TRBJ1-4, with 8 bases identical to TRBD1. Germline V lookup: CDR1 SQVTM, CDR2 ANQGSEA. The CDR3 spans 11 residues. Losses at the gene ends were 6 bases for V and 10 bases for J; bases not matched to a gene: 4. CDR3 in amino acids: CSVETGAKLFF. Written as DNA, the CDR3 is TGCAGCGTGGAGACAGGGGCAAAACTGTTTTTT.

This sequence joins TRBV5-1 and TRBJ1-6; D gene ambiguous. The length of the CDR3 is 14 residues. CDR1 and CDR2 (germline): SGHRS, YFSETQ. V was clipped by 0 bases and J by 10 bases, with 11 bases between them. In DNA, the CDR3 is TGCGCCAGCAGCTTGGTGCGGGGAGGATCACCCCTCCACTTT. Translated, it gives CASSLVRGGSPLHF.

A few counts support this clone. The V gene is TRBV6-1, the J gene TRBJ2-1; 7 nucleotides align to TRBD1. After removal of 2 bases from V and 3 bases from J, the junction contained 1 base not matched to a gene. CDR1 is MNHNS, CDR2 SASEGT, per germline. The CDR3 has 14 residues. CDR3 DNA sequence: TGTGCCAGCAGTGAACGGGACAGCTACAATGAGCAGTTCTTC. As protein: CASSERDSYNEQFF.

The V gene is TRBV29-1, the J gene TRBJ2-3; TRBD1 aligns across 7 bases. V was clipped by 2 bases and J by 4 bases; unmatched bases: 0. This CDR3 has 12 residues. In germline, CDR1 is SQVTM, CDR2 ANQGSEA. CDR3 in amino acids: CSVERGPDTQYF. CDR3 nucleotides: TGCAGCGTTGAAAGGGGGCCAGATACGCAGTATTTT.

The J gene is TRBJ2-1, the V gene TRBV27; the match to TRBD1 covers 9 bases. The junction had 7 bases not matched to a gene; V was cut back by 7 bases and J by 6 bases. The CDR3 covers 14 residues. In germline, CDR1 is MNHEY, CDR2 SMNVEV (reference sequence). CDR3 nucleotides: TGTGCCAGCAAACCGACAGGGGGGGTCAATGAGCAGTTCTTC. Translated: CASKPTGGVNEQFF.

The chain employs TRBV29-1 and TRBJ1-5; a possible D gene is TRBD1 (5 bases). The CDR3 runs to 13 residues. V was clipped by 6 bases and J by 3 bases, with 12 bases between them. Germline lookup yields CDR1 SQVTM and CDR2 ANQGSEA. CDR3 in amino acids: CSVDTGNNQPQHF. For the CDR3, the DNA is TGCAGCGTCGATACAGGAAACAATCAGCCCCAGCATTTT.

The chain joins TRBV30 to TRBJ2-6; 7 bases align to TRBD1. This CDR3 region has 16 residues. J gave up 2 bases and V 3 bases, and 7 bases lay outside the gene matches. Germline lookup yields CDR1 GTSNPN and CDR2 SVGIG (reference sequence). The CDR3 here is CAWSRQGGTGANVLTF. The DNA of the CDR3 is TGTGCCTGGAGCCGACAGGGTGGTACTGGGGCCAACGTCCTGACTTTC. Full variable domain (rest looked up from reference TRBV30 and TRBJ2-6): SQTIHQWPATLVQPVGSPLSLECTVEGTSNPNLYWYRQAAGRGLQLLFYSVGIGQISSEVPQNLSASRPQDRQFILSSKKLLLSDSGFYLCAWSRQGGTGANVLTFGAGSRLTVL.

The chain links TRBV11-2 to TRBJ2-1, with D possibly TRBD2 on 5 matching bases. Germline values: CDR1 SGHAT, CDR2 FQNNGV. V was clipped by 0 bases and J by 10 bases, with 7 bases between them. The CDR3 is made up of 12 amino acids. For the CDR3, the DNA is TGTGCCAGCAGCTTAGATAGGAGGGAGCAGTTCTTC. As protein: CASSLDRREQFF.

V usage is TRBV6-5 and J usage is TRBJ1-4; D is ambiguous. The CDR3 has 12 residues. Germline V lookup: CDR1 MNHEY, CDR2 SVGAGI. Trimming shortened V by 7 bases and J by 5 bases, and 8 bases separated the two germline ends. CDR3 DNA: TGTGCCAGCACCCGAGGGAATGAAAAACTGTTTTTT. It yields the protein CASTRGNEKLFF.

The chain has TRBV9 and TRBJ1-1; D possibly corresponds to TRBD1 (5 bases). V gave up 4 bases and J gave up 4 bases, with 17 bases separating them. The CDR3 extends over 15 amino acids. CDR1 is SGDLS, CDR2 YYNGEE, per germline. The CDR3 DNA sequence: TGTGCCAGCAGCACCCGACCCCTCGGGGGCACTGAAGCTTTCTTT. Translating it yields CASSTRPLGGTEAFF.